These T cell receptor beta chains were read from a single sample in a study of cytomegalovirus exposure and HLA in healthy donors. This table comes from immunoSEQ multiplex PCR, and its TCRdb copy is limited to in-frame clones, with some not included. The sample shows fewer than 60,000 clones, about 94% of them seen only once. Sequenced sample: PBMCs. The receptors shown here come from a woman under 30 in good health and CMV-seropositive. The CDR3 runs from the conserved cysteine through the conserved F or W.

TRBV28 CASSSAAPGLGSPYEQYF
TRBV28 CASSFEQGTNEKLFF
TRBV28 CASSFASAGSYEQYF
TRBV30 CAWKLGGGGGYGYTF
TRBV2 CASSNSGGSNQPQHF
TRBV2 CASSDRYWVGLAAESSTDTQYF
TRBV6-1 CASSPGGETGELFF
TRBV5-5 CASSWTGGYNEQFF
TRBV11-1 CASSLLTTGNTGELFF
TRBV9 CASSAFRDSYGYTF
TRBV5-1 CASSSMTSGSTYNEQFF
TRBV4-1 CASSPPRGGNTEAFF
TRBV7-2 CASSFGGLTGELFF
TRBV11-2 CASSAPYSYQETQYF
TRBV21-1 CASRGGQGYEQYF
TRBV5-1 CASSLVASGEQFF
TRBV30 CAWSVLANTEAFF
TRBV5-1 CASSHRLAGGEANEQFF
TRBV2 CASSERGLAVYDTQYF
TRBV11-3 CASSLRSGGPYEQYF
TRBV15 CATSTPAGELFF
TRBV7-9 CASSFTTSGDYNEQFF
TRBV7-9 CASSLVAGGSEQFF
TRBV18 CASSPSRTGLNSPLHF
TRBV5-1 CASSLEARGADTQYF
TRBV28 CASTPGQLSQETQYF
TRBV30 CAWSVDRGLTDTQYF
TRBV5-1 CASSWTSGRADTGELFF
TRBV15 CATSRSKAGGTNYGYTF
TRBV30 CAWSVPATSGHLGQFF
TRBV27 CASSSPGTGSHNEQFF
TRBV5-1 CASSLEGSGRYETQYF
TRBV7-7 CASSTLLAGRLNEQFF
TRBV10-3 CAISESQDTQYF
TRBV29-1 CSVVPSTAHEQFF
TRBV28 CASREREVYNEQFF
TRBV19 CASSTGQGAYEQYF
TRBV28 CASSRTGLNSYEQYF
TRBV30 CAWNGGNQPQHF
TRBV9 CASSPNLAPRPNEKLFF
TRBV19 CASSIIQGATYEQYF
TRBV27 CASTGQGAREAFF
TRBV5-1 CASSLAQETQYF
TRBV19 CASSPGQGIRQETQYF
TRBV7-6 CASSFQAGSNEQYF
TRBV7-8 CASSLSGYEQYF
TRBV9 CASSVPAGNTGELFF
TRBV7-8 CASSLDRVSNQPQHF
TRBV19 CASSIETSGRSETQYF
TRBV29-1 CSVDRAQEGNYGYTF
TRBV27 CASSSDGLAGLDEQFF
TRBV7-2 CASSLPPPTGGTYNEQFF
TRBV9 CASSGTGGYQETQYF
TRBV4-2 CASSQDPGGLAYNEQFF